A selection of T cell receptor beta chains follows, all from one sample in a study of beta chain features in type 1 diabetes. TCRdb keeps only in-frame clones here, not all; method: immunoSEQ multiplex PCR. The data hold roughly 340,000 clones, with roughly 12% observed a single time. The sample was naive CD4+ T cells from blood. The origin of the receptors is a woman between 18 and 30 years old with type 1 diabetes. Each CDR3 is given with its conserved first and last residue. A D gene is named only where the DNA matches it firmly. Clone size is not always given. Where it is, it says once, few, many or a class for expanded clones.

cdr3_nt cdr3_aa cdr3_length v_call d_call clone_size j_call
TGTGCCAGCAGTTCTGGATGGAGTAAGCAGTTCTTC CASSSGWSKQFF 12 TRBV28 - - TRBJ2-1
TGTGCCAGCAGCCCCGGGACAGGGGCCTACGAGCAGTACTTC CASSPGTGAYEQYF 14 TRBV11-2 TRBD1 few TRBJ2-7
TGTGCCAGCAGTGTCGACAGGGCGGTCTCTGAAGCTTTCTTT CASSVDRAVSEAFF 14 TRBV2 TRBD1 - TRBJ1-1
TGTGCCAGCAGCCGGGACATAATCCTTTGGCCCCAGCATTTT CASSRDIILWPQHF 14 TRBV28 - - TRBJ1-5
TGTGCCAGCAGCCTTCGGCGGACCTACAATGAGCAGTTCTTC CASSLRRTYNEQFF 14 TRBV14 - few TRBJ2-1
TGCGCCAGCAGCCAAGGACAGGGAGGCGAAAAACTGTTTTTT CASSQGQGGEKLFF 14 TRBV4-3 TRBD1 few TRBJ1-4
TGCGCCAGCAGCCAAGGTGATAGCGGGTACAATGAGCAGTTCTTC CASSQGDSGYNEQFF 15 TRBV4-3 TRBD2 - TRBJ2-1
TGCGCCCGTCTAGCGGTGGATGAGACCCAGTACTTC CARLAVDETQYF 12 TRBV29-1 TRBD2 few TRBJ2-5
TGTGCCAGCAGCGTACGGATATCCGGGGAGACCCAGTACTTC CASSVRISGETQYF 14 TRBV9 - - TRBJ2-5
TGCAGCGTTGAAGATCTAGGCGGACATCAGTCCTACGAGCAGTACTTC CSVEDLGGHQSYEQYF 16 TRBV29-1 - few TRBJ2-7
TGTGCCAGCAGCAAAGGACCGGGACAGGGATTCCGTGCCAATCAGCCCCAGCATTTT CASSKGPGQGFRANQPQHF 19 TRBV21-1 - few TRBJ1-5
TGTGCCAGCAACTGGGGGGGACAGGGCTCGAATGAGCAGTTCTTC CASNWGGQGSNEQFF 15 TRBV7-2 TRBD1 few TRBJ2-1
TGTGCCAGCAGCTTAGCCAGGTACACTGAAGCTTTCTTT CASSLARYTEAFF 13 TRBV11-3 - few TRBJ1-1
TGTGCCAGCAGTTCTTATGCGGCAGGGCGAGACACTGAAGCTTTCTTT CASSSYAAGRDTEAFF 16 TRBV27 - - TRBJ1-1